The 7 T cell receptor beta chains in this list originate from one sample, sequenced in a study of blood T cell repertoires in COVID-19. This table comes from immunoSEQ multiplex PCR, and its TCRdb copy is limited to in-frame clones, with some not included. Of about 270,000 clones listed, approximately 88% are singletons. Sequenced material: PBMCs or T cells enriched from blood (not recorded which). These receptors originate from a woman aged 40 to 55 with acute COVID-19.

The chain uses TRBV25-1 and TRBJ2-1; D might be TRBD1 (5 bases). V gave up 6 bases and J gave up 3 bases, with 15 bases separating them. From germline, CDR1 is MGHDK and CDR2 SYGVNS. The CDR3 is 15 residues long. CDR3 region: CASSPTGHNYNEQFF. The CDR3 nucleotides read TGTGCCAGCAGCCCGACTGGACACAACTACAATGAGCAGTTCTTC.

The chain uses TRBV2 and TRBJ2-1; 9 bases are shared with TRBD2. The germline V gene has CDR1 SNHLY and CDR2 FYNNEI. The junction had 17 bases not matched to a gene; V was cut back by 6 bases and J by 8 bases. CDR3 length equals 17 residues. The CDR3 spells CASRAFGGLARKDEQFF. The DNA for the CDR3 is TGTGCCAGCAGGGCCTTTGGAGGACTAGCGAGAAAAGATGAGCAGTTCTTC.

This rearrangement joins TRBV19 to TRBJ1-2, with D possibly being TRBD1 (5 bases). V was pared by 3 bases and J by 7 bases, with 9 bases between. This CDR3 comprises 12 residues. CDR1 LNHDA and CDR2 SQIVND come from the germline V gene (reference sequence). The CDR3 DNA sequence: TGTGCCAGTAGTATTTCAGGGCCTGGCTACACCTTC. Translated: CASSISGPGYTF.

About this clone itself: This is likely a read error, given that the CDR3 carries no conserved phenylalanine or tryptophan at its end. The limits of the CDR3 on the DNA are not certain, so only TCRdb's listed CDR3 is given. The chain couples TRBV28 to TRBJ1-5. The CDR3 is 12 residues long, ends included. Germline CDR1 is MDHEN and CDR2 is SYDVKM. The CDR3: CASSTGPTTRAI.

CDR3 region: CASSQYGINQPQHF. CDR3 sequence (DNA): TGTGCCAGCAGCCAATACGGGATCAATCAGCCCCAGCATTTT. The chain joins TRBV5-4 to TRBJ1-5; no clear D gene. Germline V lookup: CDR1 SGHNT, CDR2 YYREEE (reference sequence). CDR3 length: 14 amino acids. Trimming took 4 bases from V and 3 from J, leaving 11 bases between them.

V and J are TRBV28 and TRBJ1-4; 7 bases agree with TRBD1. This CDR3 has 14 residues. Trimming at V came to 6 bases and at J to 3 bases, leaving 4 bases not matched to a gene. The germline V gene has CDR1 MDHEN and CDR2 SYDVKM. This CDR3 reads CASSRTGSNEKLFF. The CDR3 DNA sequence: TGTGCCAGCAGCCGGACAGGTTCTAATGAAAAACTGTTTTTT.

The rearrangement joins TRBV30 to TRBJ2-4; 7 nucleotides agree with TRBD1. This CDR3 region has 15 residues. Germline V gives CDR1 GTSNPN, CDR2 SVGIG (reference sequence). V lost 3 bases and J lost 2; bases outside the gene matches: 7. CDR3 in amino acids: CAWSDRARTKNIQYF. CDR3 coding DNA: TGTGCCTGGAGCGACAGGGCTCGGACCAAAAACATTCAGTACTTC.